This TCR beta chain originates from a study of shared clonotypes between healthy human individuals. Turning to the study itself: Per donor, CD8 memory used one plate, CD8 naive used two, CD4 memory used three and CD4 naive used three.

Of note for this clone: Its antigen is unidentified.

Each subset's genomic DNA was split evenly across several immunoSEQ plates. This table comes from immunoSEQ multiplex PCR, and its TCRdb copy is limited to in-frame clones, with some not included. The table includes roughly 1,100,000 clones, around 74% detected once. Germline V gene lookup returns CDR1 SGDLS and CDR2 YYNGEE. V was trimmed by 2 bases and J by 2 bases, leaving 8 bases between them. The CDR3 is 14 residues long. Study-wide results and caveats: Limited genetic and exposure-history diversity came from having few donors.

Recent acute infections and vaccinations were absent in the healthy HIV-negative adult donors. The rearrangement joins TRBV9 to TRBJ1-3, with D hard to call. The TCR sequence derives from a man younger than 35 in good health. Sequenced sample: memory CD4+ T cells sorted from blood. Subset described: CD45RA-negative fraction. CDR3 protein: CASSVGNAGNTIYF. In nucleotides, the CDR3 is TGTGCCAGCAGCGTGGGCAACGCTGGAAACACCATATATTTT.